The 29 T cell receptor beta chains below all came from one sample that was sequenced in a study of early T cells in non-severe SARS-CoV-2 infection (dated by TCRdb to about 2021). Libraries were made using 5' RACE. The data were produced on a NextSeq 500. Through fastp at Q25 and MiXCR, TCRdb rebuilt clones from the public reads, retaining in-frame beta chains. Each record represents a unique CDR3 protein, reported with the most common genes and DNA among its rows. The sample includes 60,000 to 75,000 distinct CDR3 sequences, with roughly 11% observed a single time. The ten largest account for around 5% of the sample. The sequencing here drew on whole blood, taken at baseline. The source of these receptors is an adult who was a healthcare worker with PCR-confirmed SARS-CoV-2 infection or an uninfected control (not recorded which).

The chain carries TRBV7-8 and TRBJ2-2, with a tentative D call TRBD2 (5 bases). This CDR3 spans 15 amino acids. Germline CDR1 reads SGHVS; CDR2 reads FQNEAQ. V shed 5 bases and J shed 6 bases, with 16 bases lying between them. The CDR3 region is CASSLSRTLPGELFF. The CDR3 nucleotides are TGTGCCAGCAGCCTAAGCAGGACTCTCCCCGGGGAGCTGTTTTTT.

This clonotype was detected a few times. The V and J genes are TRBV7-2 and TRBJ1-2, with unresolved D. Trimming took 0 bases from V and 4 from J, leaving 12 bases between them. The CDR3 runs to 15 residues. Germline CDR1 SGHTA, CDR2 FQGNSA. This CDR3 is CASSLASSGLYGYTF. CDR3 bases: TGTGCCAGCAGCTTAGCATCATCAGGACTCTATGGCTACACCTTC.

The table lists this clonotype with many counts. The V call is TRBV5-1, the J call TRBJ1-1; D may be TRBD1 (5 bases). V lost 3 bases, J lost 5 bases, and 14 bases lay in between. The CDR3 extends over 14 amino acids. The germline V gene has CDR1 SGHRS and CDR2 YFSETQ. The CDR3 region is CASSSPDSLTEAFF. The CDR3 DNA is TGCGCCAGCAGCTCCCCAGACAGTTTAACTGAAGCTTTCTTT.

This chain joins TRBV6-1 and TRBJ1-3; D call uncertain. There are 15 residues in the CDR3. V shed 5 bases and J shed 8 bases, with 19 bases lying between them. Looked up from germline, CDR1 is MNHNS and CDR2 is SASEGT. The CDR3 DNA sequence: TGTGCCAGCAGTTCGGACTGGACCCGGGCGGACACCATATATTTT. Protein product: CASSSDWTRADTIYF.

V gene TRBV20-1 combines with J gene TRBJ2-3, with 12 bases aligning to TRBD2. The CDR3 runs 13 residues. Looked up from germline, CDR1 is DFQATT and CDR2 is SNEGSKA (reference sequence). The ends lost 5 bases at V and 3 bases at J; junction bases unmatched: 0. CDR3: CSALAGGTDTQYF. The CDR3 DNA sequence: TGCAGTGCTCTAGCGGGAGGGACAGATACGCAGTATTTT.

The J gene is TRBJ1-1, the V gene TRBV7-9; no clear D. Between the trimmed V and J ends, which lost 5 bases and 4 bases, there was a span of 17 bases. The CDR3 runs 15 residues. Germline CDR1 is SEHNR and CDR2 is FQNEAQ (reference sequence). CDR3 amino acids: CASSPGRVPSTEAFF. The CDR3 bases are TGTGCCAGCAGCCCTGGGCGGGTACCAAGCACTGAAGCTTTCTTT.

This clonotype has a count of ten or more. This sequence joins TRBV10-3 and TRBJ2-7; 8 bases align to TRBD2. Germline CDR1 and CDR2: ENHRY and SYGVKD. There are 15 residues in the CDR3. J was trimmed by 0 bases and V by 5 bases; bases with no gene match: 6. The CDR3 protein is CAISSSGPSSYEQYF. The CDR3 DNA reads TGTGCCATCAGTTCTAGCGGGCCAAGCTCCTACGAGCAGTACTTC.

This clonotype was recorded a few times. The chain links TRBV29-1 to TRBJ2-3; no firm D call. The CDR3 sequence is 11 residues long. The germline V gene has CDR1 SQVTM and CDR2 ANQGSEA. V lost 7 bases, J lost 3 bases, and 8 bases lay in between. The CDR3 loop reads CSGRDTDTQYF. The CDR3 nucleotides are TGCAGCGGACGAGATACAGATACGCAGTATTTT.

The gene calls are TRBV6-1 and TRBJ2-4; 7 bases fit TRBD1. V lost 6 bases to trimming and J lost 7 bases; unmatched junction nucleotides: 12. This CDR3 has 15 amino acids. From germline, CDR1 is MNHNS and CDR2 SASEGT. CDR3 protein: CASSRGLTGLNIQYF. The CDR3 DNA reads TGTGCCAGCAGCCGAGGACTGACAGGGCTGAACATTCAGTACTTC.

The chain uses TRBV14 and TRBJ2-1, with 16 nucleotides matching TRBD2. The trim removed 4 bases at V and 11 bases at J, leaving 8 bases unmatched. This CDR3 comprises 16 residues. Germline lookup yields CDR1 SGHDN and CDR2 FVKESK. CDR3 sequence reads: CASSPGTSGRAGKQFF. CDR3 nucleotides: TGTGCCAGCAGCCCCGGGACTAGCGGGAGGGCTGGGAAGCAGTTCTTC.

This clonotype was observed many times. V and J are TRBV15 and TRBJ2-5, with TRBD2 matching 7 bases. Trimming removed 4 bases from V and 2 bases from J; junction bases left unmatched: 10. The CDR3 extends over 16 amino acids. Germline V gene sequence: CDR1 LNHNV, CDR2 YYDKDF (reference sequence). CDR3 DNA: TGTGCCACCAGCACCTCTACTTGGCGGGGGCAAGAGACCCAGTACTTC. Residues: CATSTSTWRGQETQYF.

CDR3: CASSGQGSSPLHF. CDR3 DNA: TGTGCCAGCTCTGGACAGGGGTCCTCACCCCTCCACTTT. The V and J genes are TRBV18 and TRBJ1-6, with 9 positions matching TRBD1. From germline, CDR1 is KGHSH and CDR2 LQKENI. This CDR3 contains 13 residues. Trimming removed 6 bases from V and 10 bases from J; junction bases left unmatched: 4.

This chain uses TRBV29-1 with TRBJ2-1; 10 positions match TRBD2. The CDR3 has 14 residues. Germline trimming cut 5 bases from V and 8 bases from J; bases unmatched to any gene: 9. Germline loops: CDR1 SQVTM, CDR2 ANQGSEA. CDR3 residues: CSVLRLGTSDEQFF. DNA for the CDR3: TGCAGCGTTCTCCGTTTGGGGACTAGCGATGAGCAGTTCTTC.

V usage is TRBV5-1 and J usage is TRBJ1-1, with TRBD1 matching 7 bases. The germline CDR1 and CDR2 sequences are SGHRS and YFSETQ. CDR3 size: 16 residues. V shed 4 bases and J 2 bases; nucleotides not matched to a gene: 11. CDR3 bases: TGCGCCAGCAGCCGGGGACAGCCGACCTCCAACACTGAAGCTTTCTTT. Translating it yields CASSRGQPTSNTEAFF.

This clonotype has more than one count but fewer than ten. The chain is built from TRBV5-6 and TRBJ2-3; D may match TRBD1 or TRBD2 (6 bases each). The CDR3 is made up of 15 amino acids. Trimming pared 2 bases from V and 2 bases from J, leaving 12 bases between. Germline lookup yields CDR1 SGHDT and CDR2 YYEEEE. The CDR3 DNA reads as TGTGCCAGCAGCTTCTGGGGGGCTTCCACAGATACGCAGTATTTT. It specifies CASSFWGASTDTQYF.

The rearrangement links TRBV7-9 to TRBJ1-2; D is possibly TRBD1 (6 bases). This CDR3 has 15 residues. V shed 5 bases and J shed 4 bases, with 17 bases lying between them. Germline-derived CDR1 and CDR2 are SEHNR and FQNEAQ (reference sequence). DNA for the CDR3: TGTGCCAGCAGCCCCCGGGGGCCCGTACTCTATGGCTACACCTTC. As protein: CASSPRGPVLYGYTF.

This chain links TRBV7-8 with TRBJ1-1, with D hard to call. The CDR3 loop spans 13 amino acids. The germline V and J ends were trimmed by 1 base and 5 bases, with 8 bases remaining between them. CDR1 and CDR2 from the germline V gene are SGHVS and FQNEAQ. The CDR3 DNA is TGTGCCAGCAGCTTAGGGACGGTTACTGAAGCTTTCTTT. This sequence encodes CASSLGTVTEAFF.

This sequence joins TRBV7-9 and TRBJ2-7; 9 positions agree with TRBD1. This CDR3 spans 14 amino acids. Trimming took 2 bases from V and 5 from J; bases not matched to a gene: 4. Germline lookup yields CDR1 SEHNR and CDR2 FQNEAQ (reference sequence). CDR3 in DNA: TGTGCCAGCAGCTTATCCCGGGACAGGGACGAGCAGTACTTC. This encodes CASSLSRDRDEQYF.

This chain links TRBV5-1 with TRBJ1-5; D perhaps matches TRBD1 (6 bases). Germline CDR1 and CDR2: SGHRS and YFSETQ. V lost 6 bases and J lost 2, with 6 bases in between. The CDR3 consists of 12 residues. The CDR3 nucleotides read TGCGCCAGCAAGGGGGGCAATCAGCCCCAGCATTTT. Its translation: CASKGGNQPQHF.

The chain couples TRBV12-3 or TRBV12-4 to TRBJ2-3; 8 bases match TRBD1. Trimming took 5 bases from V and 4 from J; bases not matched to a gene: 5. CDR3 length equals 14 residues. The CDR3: CASSLDRVPDTQYF. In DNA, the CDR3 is TGTGCCAGCAGTCTGGACAGGGTACCAGATACGCAGTATTTT.

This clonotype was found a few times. This CDR3 is CASSPPNLPHYEQYF. In nucleotides, the CDR3 is TGTGCCAGCTCACCACCGAACCTCCCGCATTACGAGCAGTACTTC. The chain joins TRBV18 to TRBJ2-7; D not resolved. This CDR3 contains 15 residues. Trimming stripped 0 bases from V and 4 bases from J, with 13 bases between. CDR1 is KGHSH, CDR2 LQKENI, per germline.

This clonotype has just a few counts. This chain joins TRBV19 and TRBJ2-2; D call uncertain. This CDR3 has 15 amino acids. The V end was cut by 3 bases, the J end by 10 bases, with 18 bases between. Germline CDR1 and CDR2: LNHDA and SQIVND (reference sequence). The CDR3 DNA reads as TGTGCCAGTAGTATTTCCGGACCTACAACTGCGGAGCTGTTTTTT. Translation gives CASSISGPTTAELFF. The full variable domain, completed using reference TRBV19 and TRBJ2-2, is DGGITQSPKYLFRKEGQNVTLSCEQNLNHDAMYWYRQDPGQGLRLIYYSQIVNDFQKGDIAEGYSVSREKKESFPLTVTSAQKNPTAFYLCASSISGPTTAELFFGEGSRLTVL.

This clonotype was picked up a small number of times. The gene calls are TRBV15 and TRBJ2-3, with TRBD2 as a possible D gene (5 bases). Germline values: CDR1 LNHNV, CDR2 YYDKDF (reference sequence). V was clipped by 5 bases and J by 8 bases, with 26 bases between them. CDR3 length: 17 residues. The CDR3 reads CATSPLTGSLVGSTQYF. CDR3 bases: TGTGCCACCAGCCCCCTGACGGGGAGTCTCGTCGGAAGTACGCAGTATTTT.

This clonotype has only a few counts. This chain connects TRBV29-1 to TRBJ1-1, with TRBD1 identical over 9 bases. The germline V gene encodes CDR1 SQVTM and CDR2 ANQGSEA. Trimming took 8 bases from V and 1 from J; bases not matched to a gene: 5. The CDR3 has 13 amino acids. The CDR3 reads CSIPGQGNTEAFF. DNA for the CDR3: TGCAGCATACCGGGACAGGGGAACACTGAAGCTTTCTTT.

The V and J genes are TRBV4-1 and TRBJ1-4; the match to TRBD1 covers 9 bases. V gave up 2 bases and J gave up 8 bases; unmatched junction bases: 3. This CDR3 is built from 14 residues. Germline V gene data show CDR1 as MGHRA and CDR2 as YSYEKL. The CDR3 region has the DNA TGCGCCAGCAGCCAAACAGGGGGCAGGGAAAAACTGTTTTTT. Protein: CASSQTGGREKLFF.

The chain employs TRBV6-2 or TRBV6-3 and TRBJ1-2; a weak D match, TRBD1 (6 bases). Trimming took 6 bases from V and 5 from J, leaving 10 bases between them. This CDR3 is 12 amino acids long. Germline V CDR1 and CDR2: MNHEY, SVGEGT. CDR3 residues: CASRTGTYGYTF. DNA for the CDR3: TGTGCCAGCAGGACAGGAACGTATGGCTACACCTTC.

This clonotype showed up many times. The chain's CDR3 is CASSPTAENIQYF. The CDR3, as DNA: TGTGCCAGCTCACCGACCGCCGAAAACATTCAGTACTTC. V usage is TRBV18 and J usage is TRBJ2-4; D not certain. The CDR3 extends over 13 amino acids. The ends were cut back, 3 bases at V and 5 bases at J, with 8 bases in the middle. From germline, CDR1 is KGHSH and CDR2 LQKENI. Full variable domain (missing parts from reference TRBV18 and TRBJ2-4): NAGVMQNPRHLVRRRGQEARLRCSPMKGHSHVYWYRQLPEEGLKFMVYLQKENIIDESGMPKERFSAEFPKEGPSILRIQQVVRGDSAAYFCASSPTAENIQYFGAGTRLSVL.

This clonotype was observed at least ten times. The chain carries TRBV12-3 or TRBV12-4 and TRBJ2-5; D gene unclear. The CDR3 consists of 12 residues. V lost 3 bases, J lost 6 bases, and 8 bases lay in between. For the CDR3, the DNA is TGTGCCAGCAGTTTGTTTGTCCAGACCCAGTACTTC. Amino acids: CASSLFVQTQYF.

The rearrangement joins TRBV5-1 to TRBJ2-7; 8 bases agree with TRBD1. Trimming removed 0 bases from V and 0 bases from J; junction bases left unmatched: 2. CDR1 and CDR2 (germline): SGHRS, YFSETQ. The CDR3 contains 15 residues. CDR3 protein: CASSLVGTGSYEQYF. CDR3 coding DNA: TGCGCCAGCAGCTTGGTTGGGACAGGCTCCTACGAGCAGTACTTC.